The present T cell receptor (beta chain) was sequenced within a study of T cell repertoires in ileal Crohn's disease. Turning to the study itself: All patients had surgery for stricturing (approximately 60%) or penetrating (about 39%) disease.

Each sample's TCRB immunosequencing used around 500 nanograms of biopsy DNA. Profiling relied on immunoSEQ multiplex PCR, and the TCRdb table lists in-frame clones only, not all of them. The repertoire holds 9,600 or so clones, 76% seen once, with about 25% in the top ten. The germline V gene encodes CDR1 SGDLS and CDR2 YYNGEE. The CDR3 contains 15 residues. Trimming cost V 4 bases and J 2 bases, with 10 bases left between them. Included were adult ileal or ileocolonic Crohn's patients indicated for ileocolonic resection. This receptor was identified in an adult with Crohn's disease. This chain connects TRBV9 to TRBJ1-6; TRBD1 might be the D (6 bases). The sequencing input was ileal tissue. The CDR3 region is CASSTGQPYNSPLHF. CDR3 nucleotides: TGTGCCAGCAGCACTGGACAGCCCTATAATTCACCCCTCCACTTT.